This TCR beta chain originates from a study of graft-versus-host responses after intestinal transplantation. Overall study context: Recipients got multivisceral, liver-intestinal, or isolated intestinal transplants. Anti-thymocyte globulin was used for induction in all recipients, who then took tacrolimus and steroids for 3 to 4 years.

General study points: Declining HvG levels early post-transplant were linked to peak circulating GvH clone levels. Some GvH clones appeared in ileal mucosa or blood before recipient bone marrow.

Some clones are missing from TCRdb's copy, which holds only in-frame ones; the method was immunoSEQ multiplex PCR. The table includes 70,000 to 95,000 clones, around 93% detected once. Germline CDR1 and CDR2: MNHEY and SVGAGI. Trimming stripped 6 bases from V and 8 bases from J, with 20 bases between. This CDR3 comprises 15 residues. As regards this clone: Its specificity is unknown.

This chain links TRBV6-5 with TRBJ1-5; maybe TRBD1 (5 bases). Sequencing used unstimulated CD8+ T cells sorted from spleen or lymph node cells, obtained before transplant. This clonotype was sampled from a human donor who was the organ donor for an intestinal transplant. The CDR3 region is CASSDEGEAAKPQHF. Here the CDR3 DNA reads TGTGCCAGCAGCGACGAAGGGGAGGCCGCGAAGCCCCAGCATTTT.